Detailed here is one T cell receptor beta chain. What it binds is unknown. These data come from a study of shared clonotypes between healthy human individuals. Findings and caveats of the study: Larger estimated richness was generally seen in naive subsets than in memory subsets. Shared across a few donors were around 5% of the naive CD4 clonotypes.

Naive CD8 cells comprised CD45RO-negative, CCR7-positively selected cells, excluding terminally differentiated effector memory CD45RA+ cells. This table comes from immunoSEQ multiplex PCR, and its TCRdb copy is limited to in-frame clones, with some not included. The profile shows fewer than 850,000 clones, 96% of them singletons. Sequenced sample: naive CD8+ T cells sorted from blood. This sequence was found in a man between 25 and 39 years old in good health.

The CDR3 DNA is TGCGCCAGCCGCCATACCCGTGGCGCCAGTCTCGGTGAGCAGTTCTTC. This codes for CASRHTRGASLGEQFF. The chain joins TRBV10-2 to TRBJ2-1; unclear D gene. The length of the CDR3 is 16 residues. Per the germline V gene, CDR1 is WSHSY and CDR2 is SAAADI. Trimming cost V 8 bases and J 9 bases, with 26 bases left between them.